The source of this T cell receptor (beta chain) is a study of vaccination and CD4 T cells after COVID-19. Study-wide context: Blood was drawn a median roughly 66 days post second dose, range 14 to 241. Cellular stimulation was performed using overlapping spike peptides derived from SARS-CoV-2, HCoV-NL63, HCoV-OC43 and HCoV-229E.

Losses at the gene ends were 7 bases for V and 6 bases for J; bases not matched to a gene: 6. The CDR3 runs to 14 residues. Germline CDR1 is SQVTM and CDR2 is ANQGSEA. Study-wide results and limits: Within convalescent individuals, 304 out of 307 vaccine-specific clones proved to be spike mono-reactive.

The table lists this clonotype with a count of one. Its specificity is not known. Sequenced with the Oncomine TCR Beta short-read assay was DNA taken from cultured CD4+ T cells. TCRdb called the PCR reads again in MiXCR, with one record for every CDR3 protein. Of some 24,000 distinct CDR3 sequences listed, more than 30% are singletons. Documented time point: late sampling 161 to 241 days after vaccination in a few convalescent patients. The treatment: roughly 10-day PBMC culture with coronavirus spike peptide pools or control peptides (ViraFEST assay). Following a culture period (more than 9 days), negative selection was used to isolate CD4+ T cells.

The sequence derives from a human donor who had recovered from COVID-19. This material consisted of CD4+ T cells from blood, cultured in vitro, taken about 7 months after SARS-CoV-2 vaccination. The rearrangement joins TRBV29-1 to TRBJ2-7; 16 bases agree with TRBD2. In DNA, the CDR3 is TGCAGCGCCGCGGGACTAGCGGGAGGGGCCGAGCAGTACTTC. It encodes CSAAGLAGGAEQYF.